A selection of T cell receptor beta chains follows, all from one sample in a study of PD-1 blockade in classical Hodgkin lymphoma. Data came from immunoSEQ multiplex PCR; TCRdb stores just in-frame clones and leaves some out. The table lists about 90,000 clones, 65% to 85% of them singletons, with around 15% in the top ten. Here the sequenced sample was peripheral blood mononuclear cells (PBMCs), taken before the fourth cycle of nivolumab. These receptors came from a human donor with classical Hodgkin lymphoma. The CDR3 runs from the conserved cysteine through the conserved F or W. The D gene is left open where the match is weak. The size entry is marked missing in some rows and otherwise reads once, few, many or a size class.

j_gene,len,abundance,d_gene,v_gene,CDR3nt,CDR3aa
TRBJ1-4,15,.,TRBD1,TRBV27,TGTGCCAGCAGTTTGGCCGGGACAGGGGGCGAAAAACTGTTTTTT,CASSLAGTGGEKLFF
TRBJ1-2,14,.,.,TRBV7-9,TGTGCCAGCAGCTTAGCCGGGGGGGTCTATGGCTACACCTTC,CASSLAGGVYGYTF
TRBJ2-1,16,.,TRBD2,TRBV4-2,TGTGCCAGCAGCCAAGATTGGGCGGGAGTGGGTTATGAGCAGTTCTTC,CASSQDWAGVGYEQFF
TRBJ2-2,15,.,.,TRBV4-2,TGTGCCAGCAGCCAAGATAATCTTTACACCGGGGAGCTGTTTTTT,CASSQDNLYTGELFF
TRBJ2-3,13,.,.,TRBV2,TGTGCCAGCAGTTTGGCAGGCACAGATACGCAGTATTTT,CASSLAGTDTQYF
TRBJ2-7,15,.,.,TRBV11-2,TGTGCCAGCAGCTTAGATCGGGGCGGTACCTACGAGCAGTACTTC,CASSLDRGGTYEQYF
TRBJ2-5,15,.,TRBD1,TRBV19,TGTGCCAGTAGTATGGGTGGACAGGGGGTCGGGGCCCAGTACTTC,CASSMGGQGVGAQYF
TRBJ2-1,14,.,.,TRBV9,TGTGCCAGCAGCGAAAGGGCAGGGTACAATGAGCAGTTCTTC,CASSERAGYNEQFF
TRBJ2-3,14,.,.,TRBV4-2,TGTGCCAGCAGCCAGCCGGACAGCACAGATACGCAGTATTTT,CASSQPDSTDTQYF
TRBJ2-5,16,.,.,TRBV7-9,TGTGCCAGCAGCTTAGCGTTGCTGACCCGGGGGGAGACCCAGTACTTC,CASSLALLTRGETQYF
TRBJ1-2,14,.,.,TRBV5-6,TGTGCCAGCAGCTTCGTGGGATCGACGGAAGGCTACACCTTC,CASSFVGSTEGYTF
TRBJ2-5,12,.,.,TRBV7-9,TGTGCCAGCAGCCCCTCCCCAGAGACCCAGTACTTC,CASSPSPETQYF
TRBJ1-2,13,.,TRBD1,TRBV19,TGTGCCAGTAGTTCACGGACAGGGGTGGGCTACACCTTC,CASSSRTGVGYTF
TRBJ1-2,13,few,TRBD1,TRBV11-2,TGTGCCAGCAGCCCGGACAGGGTAACCGGCTACACCTTC,CASSPDRVTGYTF
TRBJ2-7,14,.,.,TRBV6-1,TGTGCCAGCACCATGACTAGTACCCTCTACGAGCAGTACTTC,CASTMTSTLYEQYF
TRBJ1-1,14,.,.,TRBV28,TGTGCCAGCAGTTTGATGGTGATGAACACTGAAGCTTTCTTT,CASSLMVMNTEAFF
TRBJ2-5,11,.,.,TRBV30,TGTGCCTGGAGTGTAGCAGAGACCCAGTACTTC,CAWSVAETQYF
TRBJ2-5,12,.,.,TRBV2,TGTGCCAGCAGTGAAGGCCAAGAGACCCAGTACTTC,CASSEGQETQYF
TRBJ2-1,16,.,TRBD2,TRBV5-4,TGTGCCAGCAGCTTGGCGGCTAGCGGGATGTGGAATGAGCAGTTCTTC,CASSLAASGMWNEQFF
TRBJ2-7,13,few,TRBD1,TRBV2,TGTGCCGGAACAGGGGGTCTTTCCTACGAGCAGTACTTC,CAGTGGLSYEQYF
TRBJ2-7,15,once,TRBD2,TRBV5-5,TGTGCCAGCAGCTTGGCCTTAGCGGGAGGATACGAGCAGTACTTC,CASSLALAGGYEQYF
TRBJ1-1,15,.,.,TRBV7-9,TGTGCCAGCAGCCATGGGGAACAGGCCCGGACTGAAGCTTTCTTT,CASSHGEQARTEAFF
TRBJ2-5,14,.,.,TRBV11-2,TGTGCCAGCAGCTTAGGCAGGGATGGAGAGACCCAGTACTTC,CASSLGRDGETQYF
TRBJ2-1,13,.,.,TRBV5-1,TGCGCCAGCAGCTTTGAGATCTACAATGAGCAGTTCTTC,CASSFEIYNEQFF
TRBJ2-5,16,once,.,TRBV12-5,TGTGCTAGTGGTTTTTTAGGGGGGCCGGCCCAAGAGACCCAGTACTTC,CASGFLGGPAQETQYF
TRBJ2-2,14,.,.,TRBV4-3,TGCGCCAGCAGCCAAGCCAGCATGGCCGGGGAGCTGTTTTTT,CASSQASMAGELFF
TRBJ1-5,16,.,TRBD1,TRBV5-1,TGCGCCAGCAGTCCCGGGACAGACTATAGCAATCAGCCCCAGCATTTT,CASSPGTDYSNQPQHF
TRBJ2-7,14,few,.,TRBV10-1,TGCGCCAGCAGTGAGTATGGGGGGACCTACGAGCAGTACTTC,CASSEYGGTYEQYF
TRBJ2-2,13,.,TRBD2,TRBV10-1,TGCGCCAGCCTAGCGGAAAACACCGGGGAGCTGTTTTTT,CASLAENTGELFF
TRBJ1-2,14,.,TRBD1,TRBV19,TGTGCCAGTAGCATCGGACAGGGGTTCGATGGCTACACCTTC,CASSIGQGFDGYTF
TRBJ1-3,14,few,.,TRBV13,TGTGCCAGCAGCTTAAGGCCCTCTGGAAACACCATATATTTT,CASSLRPSGNTIYF
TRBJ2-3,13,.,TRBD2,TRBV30,TGTGCCTGGAGTGCTACCGGACTAGCGGGACAGTATTTT,CAWSATGLAGQYF
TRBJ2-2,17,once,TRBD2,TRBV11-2,TGTGCCAGCACCCCACGGACTAGCGGGACTAACACCGGGGAGCTGTTTTTT,CASTPRTSGTNTGELFF
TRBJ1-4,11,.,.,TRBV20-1,TGCAGTGCTGGTGACTTAGGGAAACTGTTTTTT,CSAGDLGKLFF
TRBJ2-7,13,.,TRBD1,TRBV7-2,TGTGCCAGCAGCCCCGACAGGGATGGTAAGCAGTACTTC,CASSPDRDGKQYF
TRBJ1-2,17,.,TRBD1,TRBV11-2,TGTGCCAGCAGACACATACGGGCGGGACAGAGTAACTATGGCTACACCTTC,CASRHIRAGQSNYGYTF
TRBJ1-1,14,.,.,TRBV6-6,TGTGCCAGCAGTTACGAGGCCCCCCCACTTTGGGCTTTCTTT,CASSYEAPPLWAFF
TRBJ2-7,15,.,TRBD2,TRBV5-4,TGTGCCAGCAGCTCGGGACTAACCAGCTCCTACGAGCAGTACTTC,CASSSGLTSSYEQYF
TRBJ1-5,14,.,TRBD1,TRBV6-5,TGTGCCAGCAGGGACAGGGGTGGGGGTCAGCCCCAGCATTTT,CASRDRGGGQPQHF
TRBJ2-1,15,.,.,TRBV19,TGTGCCAGTAGTATCGGGGGGACAGTCAACAATGAGCAGTTCTTC,CASSIGGTVNNEQFF
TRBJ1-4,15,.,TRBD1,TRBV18,TGTGCCAGCTCACCACGTCAACAGGGGAATGAAAAACTGTTTTTT,CASSPRQQGNEKLFF
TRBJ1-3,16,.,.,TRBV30,TGTGCCTGGAGTTTGGGGGGCTCAAGCTCTGGAAACACCATATATTTT,CAWSLGGSSSGNTIYF
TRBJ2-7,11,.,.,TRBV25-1,TGTGCCAGCAGTGGAGCCTACGAGCAGTACTTC,CASSGAYEQYF
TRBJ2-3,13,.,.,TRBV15,TGTGCCACCCAGTCCCCTAGCACAGATACGCAGTATTTT,CATQSPSTDTQYF